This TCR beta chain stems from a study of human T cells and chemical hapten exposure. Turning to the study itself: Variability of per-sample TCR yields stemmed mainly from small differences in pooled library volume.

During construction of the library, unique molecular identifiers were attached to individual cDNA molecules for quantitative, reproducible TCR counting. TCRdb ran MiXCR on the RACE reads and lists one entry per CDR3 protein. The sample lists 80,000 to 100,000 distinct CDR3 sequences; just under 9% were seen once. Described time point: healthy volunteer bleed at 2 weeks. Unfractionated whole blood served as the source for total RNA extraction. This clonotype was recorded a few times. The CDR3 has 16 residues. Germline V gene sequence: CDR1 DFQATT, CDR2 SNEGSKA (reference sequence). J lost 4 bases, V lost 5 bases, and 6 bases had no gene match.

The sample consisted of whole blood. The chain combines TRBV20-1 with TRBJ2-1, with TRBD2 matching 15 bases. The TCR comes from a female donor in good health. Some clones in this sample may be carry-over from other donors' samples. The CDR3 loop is CSAGRTSGRVYNEQFF. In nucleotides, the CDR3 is TGCAGTGCTGGGCGGACTAGCGGGAGGGTTTACAATGAGCAGTTCTTC.